This T cell receptor (beta chain) was documented in a study of shared clonotypes between healthy human individuals (dated by TCRdb to the early 2020s). About the study as a whole: A couple of women and a few men aged 18 to 49 years were included in the cohort. The study deeply sequenced blood TCR repertoires of about 5 healthy adults to estimate repertoire size and the extent of clonotype sharing between individuals. Different laboratories and diverse techniques were used to prepare libraries and sequence TCR repertoires, to increase sequencing depth and limit assay-specific biases. For each donor, three plates each were used for CD4 naive and CD4 memory, two plates were used for CD8 naive, and one plate was used for CD8 memory. Each donor's leukapheresis produced roughly between about 0.8 and 8.9 billion PBMCs.

CD8 naive samples consisted of CD45RO-negative cells that were positively selected for CCR7, yielding a CD45RA+CCR7+ population without TemRA cells. The donors were healthy, HIV-negative adults with no recently reported acute infections or vaccinations. Every donor was a Caucasian adult living in Nashville, Tennessee, USA. Blood was collected by leukapheresis, and PBMCs were isolated by Ficoll-Histopaque density gradient centrifugation and then cryopreserved in liquid nitrogen vapor phase. Analytical flow cytometry was used to check the purity and quantity of each magnetically sorted T cell population. Each sorted fraction had its genomic DNA isolated and then quantified by UV absorbance on a Nanodrop 2000c. As to this clone: Its binding antigen is unknown. No base quality values were provided; no much bigger clone lies one nucleotide off.

The CDR3 runs 16 residues from the cysteine to the phenylalanine. The read is trimmed to its CDR3 DNA, 48 bases read in frame from base 1. According to the germline V gene, CDR1 reads MNHEY and CDR2 reads SVGAGI. V gives up 0 bases and J gives up 4 bases, and the segment between their germline ends measures 14 bases. Using the deep immunoSEQ assay, TCR CDR3 regions were amplified from genomic DNA by multiplex PCR. For each cell subset, the extracted genomic DNA was distributed evenly across all wells of several immunoSEQ 96-well plates, and each plate served as one replicate. For sorted subsets, about 200 ng genomic DNA, equal to about 30,000 T cell genomes, was loaded into each replicate PCR. Purified libraries were measured with a Qubit 3.0 fluorometer, size-checked on a Bioanalyzer 2100, and measured again with the KAPA Library Quantification kit. Each immunoSEQ 96-well plate was sequenced on its own single-read 150-cycle Illumina NextSeq 550 flow cell. Per the original workflow: The immunoSEQ output contained only junctional sequences without quality scores, so filtering could not match that applied to full-length reads. Sequences were annotated with PyIR, a Python wrapper for IgBLAST v1.9, and V/J genes and CDR3 were assigned using IMGT germline references. Any read was removed if the V/J assignment was weak (E-value above 1e-6), the CDR3 was missing, or the read contained stop codons, out-of-frame junctions, or ambiguous translated residues. V3J clonotypes were defined by identical inferred V gene, J gene, and CDR3 amino acid sequence. Percentage overlap between repertoires was calculated by dividing the number of shared unique clonotypes by the size of the smaller repertoire. Repertoire richness was assessed with RTK rarefaction, the Chao1 estimator, and Recon v2.1 estimates of unobserved clonotypes. OLGA was used to compute generation probabilities for all TCRbeta clonotypes that the gDNA method yielded from several donors. What TCRdb holds here is the immuneACCESS table cut down to in-frame rearrangements. Part of the clones is not present; checked against another copy, under half of the missing clones reflect an unresolved V gene, and the others are unexplained. The V and J calls and clone size come from that table; D and trimming were worked out from the DNA. For this sample the table gives under 700,000 clones, of which around 95% were detected only once. The leading ten clones occupy about 0.11% of the sample.

Points the paper makes about the study in general: When a few donors were compared, the shared fraction of clonotypes was around 5.1% for naive CD4, around 3.5% for naive CD8, more than 2% for memory CD4, and under 0.5% for memory CD8. Clonotypes shared by all four sorted-subset donors showed higher generation probabilities than non-shared clonotypes. The small number of donors limited the genetic and exposure-history diversity represented. Rarefaction of sorted-subset datasets indicated incomplete sequencing despite the large sequencing depth. Only blood was sampled, and tissue TCR repertoires likely differ from those in blood. Estimated clonotype richness was generally larger for naive than for memory subsets. Pairwise subsampling led to the expectation that sequencing depth would affect the degree of clonotype sharing among donors.

Recombination joined TRBV6-5 with TRBJ2-3; no D segment can be confidently identified. Sequencing was performed on naive CD8+ T cells sorted from blood. In the paper's terms, the cell subset or site label means: CD45RA+CCR7+. The receptor's source is a woman aged 25-40 years in good health. The DNA sequence is as follows: TGTGCCAGCAGTTACTCTAGTCGCGCTAGGGCAGATACGCAGTATTTT. This codes for CASSYSSRARADTQYF.